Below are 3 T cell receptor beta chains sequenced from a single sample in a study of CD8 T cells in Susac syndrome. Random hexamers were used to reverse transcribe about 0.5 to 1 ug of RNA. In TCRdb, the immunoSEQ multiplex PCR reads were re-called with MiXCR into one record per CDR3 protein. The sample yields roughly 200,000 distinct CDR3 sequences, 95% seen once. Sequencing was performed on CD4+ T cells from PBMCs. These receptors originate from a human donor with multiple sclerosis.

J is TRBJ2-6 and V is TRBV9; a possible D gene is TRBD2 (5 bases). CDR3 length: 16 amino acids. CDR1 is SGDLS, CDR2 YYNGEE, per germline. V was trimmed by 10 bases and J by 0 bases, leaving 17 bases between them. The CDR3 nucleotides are TGTGCCTCGGGGAGTACAGCCAACTCTGGGGCCAACGTCCTGACTTTC. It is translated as CASGSTANSGANVLTF.

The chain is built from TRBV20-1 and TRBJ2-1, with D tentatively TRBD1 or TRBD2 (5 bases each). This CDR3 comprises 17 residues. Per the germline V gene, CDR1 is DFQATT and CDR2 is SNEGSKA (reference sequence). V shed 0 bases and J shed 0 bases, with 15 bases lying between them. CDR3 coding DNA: TGCAGTGCTAGAGAATGGGACGCAGCGAGCTCCTACAATGAGCAGTTCTTC. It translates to CSAREWDAASSYNEQFF.

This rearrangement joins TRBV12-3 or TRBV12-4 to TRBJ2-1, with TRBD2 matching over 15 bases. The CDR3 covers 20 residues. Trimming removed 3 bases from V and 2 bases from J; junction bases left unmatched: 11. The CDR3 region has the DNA TGTGCCAGCAGTTTGGGACTAGCGGGGGGCCTCCGGGGCCCCTACAATGAGCAGTTCTTC. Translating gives CASSLGLAGGLRGPYNEQFF.